This TCR beta chain was sequenced in a study of blood T cells in healthy people across ages. Study conclusions and caveats: Higher naive T cell percentage went strongly together with higher TCR beta diversity.

This clonotype was seen many times. Its target is unknown. A much larger clonotype is one base distant, so this may be a read error. Sample-barcoded 5' priming and a J-beta primer mix drove a second PCR of about 6 to 12 cycles. TCRdb analysed the 5' RACE reads with MiXCR anew, one entry per CDR3 protein. The data contain more than 750,000 distinct CDR3 sequences, just under 30% of them singletons. V was cut by 0 bases and J by 3 bases, with 15 bases left in between. CDR1 and CDR2 (germline): MNHNY, SVGAGI (reference sequence). This CDR3 has 17 residues. The sample was also reused in another study, on T cells of mothers and their children.

The TCR comes from a woman aged 40-49 years in good health. The sequencing input was blood. This sequence joins TRBV6-6 and TRBJ2-1, with D possibly TRBD1 on 5 matching bases. CDR3 coding DNA: TGTGCCAGCAGTTACTCCTCCTGGGCAGGGATCTACAATGAGCAGTTCTTC. Its translation is CASSYSSWAGIYNEQFF.